The text below deals with one T cell receptor (beta chain). The V end lost 5 bases, the J end lost 2 bases, and 10 bases lay between the germline ends. Germline values: CDR1 SGDLS, CDR2 YYNGEE. The CDR3 totals 14 residues. This specimen belongs to a study of T cell responses to AZD1222 COVID-19 vaccine. Produced via immunoSEQ multiplex PCR; TCRdb's table is partial and in-frame only. The data hold more than 85,000 clones, with almost 90% observed a single time. The rearrangement links TRBV9 to TRBJ2-2, with no clear D. The sample was peripheral blood, taken 28 days after the second AZD1222 dose. The TCR originated in an adult who received the AZD1222 COVID-19 vaccine. CDR3 nucleotide sequence: TGTGCCAGCAGGGACGGCTTCAACACCGGGGAGCTGTTTTTT. This codes for CASRDGFNTGELFF. The variable domain in full, with the rest retrieved from reference TRBV9 and TRBJ2-2, is DSGVTQTPKHLITATGQRVTLRCSPRSGDLSVYWYQQSLDQGLQFLIQYYNGEERAKGNILERFSAQQFPDLHSELNLSSLELGDSALYFCASRDGFNTGELFFGEGSRLTVL.